A single sample is the source of the 17 T cell receptor beta chains below, sequenced in a study of T cell responses to AZD1222 COVID-19 vaccine. Using immunoSEQ multiplex PCR, the repertoire was profiled, and TCRdb retains in-frame clones only, with some absent. This table holds roughly 120,000 clones, 86% found once. The sample in question was peripheral blood, obtained 28 days after the second AZD1222 dose. Receptor source: an adult who received the AZD1222 COVID-19 vaccine.

The chain couples TRBV30 to TRBJ1-2, with D perhaps TRBD1 (5 bases). The V and J ends lost 5 bases and 5 bases respectively, with 18 bases between them. The CDR3 is 14 residues long. Germline V lookup: CDR1 GTSNPN, CDR2 SVGIG (reference sequence). This CDR3 reads CAWYLGVPEYGYTF. DNA for the CDR3: TGTGCCTGGTACCTAGGGGTACCCGAGTATGGCTACACCTTC.

The chain carries TRBV28 and TRBJ1-5, with TRBD1 as a possible D gene (5 bases). Trimming took 6 bases from V and 0 from J, leaving 12 bases between them. Germline-derived CDR1 and CDR2 are MDHEN and SYDVKM. CDR3 length equals 15 residues. In DNA form, the CDR3 reads TGTGCCAGCAGCTCCGGGACGATTAGCAATCAGCCCCAGCATTTT. The encoded protein is CASSSGTISNQPQHF.

The J gene is TRBJ2-3, the V gene TRBV6-5, with TRBD1 as a possible D gene (6 bases). The CDR3 totals 14 residues. Trimming removed 8 bases from V and 2 bases from J, with 14 bases in between. Germline CDR1 and CDR2: MNHEY and SVGAGI. The DNA for the CDR3 is TGTGCCAGCTCGAGGACAGCTTACACAGATACGCAGTATTTT. Translation: CASSRTAYTDTQYF.

This chain uses TRBV4-3 with TRBJ1-1; TRBD1 is a possible D gene (5 bases). The CDR3 extends over 18 amino acids. Trimming took off 4 bases at V and 4 bases at J, with 25 bases between the two ends. Germline CDR1 is LGHNA and CDR2 is YSLEER. CDR3 DNA: TGCGCCAGCAGCCGTGGACCCCCAAGGGGAGGGTCAGGCACTGAAGCTTTCTTT. Its translation is CASSRGPPRGGSGTEAFF.

This clone appeared once. V usage is TRBV28 and J usage is TRBJ2-3; D is ambiguous. CDR3 size: 14 residues. V was trimmed by 3 bases and J by 1 base, leaving 8 bases between them. Germline values: CDR1 MDHEN, CDR2 SYDVKM. The CDR3 is CASSLGRRTDTQYF. CDR3 DNA: TGTGCCAGCAGTTTGGGCCGCCGCACAGATACGCAGTATTTT.

The chain is built from TRBV7-9 and TRBJ2-3; TRBD2 might be the D (7 bases). V dropped 2 bases and J dropped 0 bases, with 12 bases sitting between them. CDR3 size: 16 residues. Germline values: CDR1 SEHNR, CDR2 FQNEAQ (reference sequence). The CDR3 loop reads CASSLRGGVSTDTQYF. CDR3 DNA: TGTGCCAGCAGCTTACGAGGGGGGGTCAGCACAGATACGCAGTATTTT.

The chain uses TRBV6-2 or TRBV6-3 and TRBJ1-3; a possible D gene is TRBD1 (6 bases). Germline lookup yields CDR1 MNHEY and CDR2 SVGEGT. The CDR3 totals 15 residues. Between the trimmed V and J ends, which lost 6 bases and 3 bases, there was a span of 15 bases. CDR3 amino acids: CASSPSGVSGNTIYF. DNA for the CDR3: TGTGCCAGCAGCCCTTCAGGGGTTAGTGGAAACACCATATATTTT.

This clone appeared once. The rearrangement links TRBV7-2 to TRBJ1-2; the D gene is possibly TRBD1 (5 bases). Germline assignment: CDR1 SGHTA and CDR2 FQGNSA. V dropped 5 bases and J dropped 5 bases, with 18 bases sitting between them. CDR3 size: 15 residues. CDR3 loop: CASSPWKGLAYGYTF. In DNA form, the CDR3 reads TGTGCCAGCAGCCCCTGGAAGGGGCTGGCTTATGGCTACACCTTC.

V gene TRBV7-8 combines with J gene TRBJ2-7, with TRBD1 matching 7 bases. V shed 6 bases and J 4 bases; nucleotides not matched to a gene: 6. Germline CDR1 and CDR2: SGHVS and FQNEAQ. The CDR3 totals 13 residues. CDR3 loop: CASSTGVSYEQYF. CDR3 nucleotides: TGTGCCAGCAGTACAGGGGTTTCGTACGAGCAGTACTTC.

The genes are TRBV19 and TRBJ1-5, with D unclear. Trimming removed 7 bases from V and 1 base from J, with 11 bases in between. This CDR3 spans 14 amino acids. Per the germline V gene, CDR1 is LNHDA and CDR2 is SQIVND (reference sequence). The DNA of the CDR3 is TGTGCCAGTATCGGGGATTTCAGCAATCAGCCCCAGCATTTT. Translation: CASIGDFSNQPQHF.

This clone was observed a single time. The V and J genes are TRBV30 and TRBJ2-2, with D perhaps given as TRBD1 or TRBD2 (5 bases each). Trimming cost V 5 bases and J 5 bases, with 12 bases left between them. This CDR3 has 13 amino acids. Germline V lookup: CDR1 GTSNPN, CDR2 SVGIG (reference sequence). The CDR3 DNA reads TGTGCCTGGGGGACGGGCCTAACCGGGGAGCTGTTTTTT. Translation: CAWGTGLTGELFF.

The chain has TRBV14 and TRBJ2-1; TRBD1 matches at 7 bases. CDR1 is SGHDN and CDR2 is FVKESK in the germline V gene. The V gene end was trimmed by 3 bases and the J gene end by 7 bases; junction bases not matched to a gene: 12. This CDR3 contains 16 residues. The CDR3 sequence is CASSHTGQTFGNEQFF. CDR3 sequence (DNA): TGTGCCAGCAGCCATACGGGACAGACGTTTGGGAATGAGCAGTTCTTC.

The gene calls are TRBV6-5 and TRBJ1-2; D unclear. There are 14 residues in the CDR3. Trimming took 5 bases from V and 1 from J, leaving 11 bases between them. From germline, CDR1 is MNHEY and CDR2 SVGAGI. This chain's CDR3 is CASSTRLSNYGYTF. The CDR3 nucleotides are TGTGCCAGCAGTACCCGACTCAGTAACTATGGCTACACCTTC.

V and J are TRBV6-2 or TRBV6-3 and TRBJ1-1, with D unclear. The CDR3 runs 13 residues. Germline lookup yields CDR1 MNHEY and CDR2 SVGEGT. V lost 3 bases and J 1 base, leaving 6 bases between the germline ends. The DNA for the CDR3 is TGTGCCAGCAGTTATATTAGGAACACTGAAGCTTTCTTT. Protein sequence: CASSYIRNTEAFF.

The J gene is TRBJ2-1, the V gene TRBV27; D gene uncertain. CDR3 length: 14 residues. Germline CDR1 MNHEY, CDR2 SMNVEV (reference sequence). V lost 2 bases and J lost 2, with 7 bases in between. The CDR3 here is CASSLGQAYNEQFF. The CDR3 DNA sequence: TGTGCCAGCAGTTTAGGTCAGGCCTACAATGAGCAGTTCTTC.

This chain joins TRBV11-3 and TRBJ2-1, with TRBD2 matching 12 bases. With 3 bases clipped from V and 7 bases from J, the junction kept 4 bases outside the gene matches. CDR3 length: 15 amino acids. Germline CDR1 and CDR2: SGHNT and YENEEA. The CDR3 DNA reads as TGTGCCAGCAGCTTTGGACTAGCGGGGACAAATGAGCAGTTCTTC. Translation gives CASSFGLAGTNEQFF.

The rearrangement joins TRBV5-1 to TRBJ2-7, with D possibly matching TRBD1 (5 bases). The V gene's germline CDR1 is SGHRS and CDR2 YFSETQ. This CDR3 has 15 amino acids. V was shortened by 0 bases and J by 4 bases, with 14 bases between the two germline ends. CDR3 in amino acids: CASSLELARGYEQYF. The CDR3, as DNA: TGCGCCAGCAGCTTGGAACTTGCTAGGGGTTACGAGCAGTACTTC.